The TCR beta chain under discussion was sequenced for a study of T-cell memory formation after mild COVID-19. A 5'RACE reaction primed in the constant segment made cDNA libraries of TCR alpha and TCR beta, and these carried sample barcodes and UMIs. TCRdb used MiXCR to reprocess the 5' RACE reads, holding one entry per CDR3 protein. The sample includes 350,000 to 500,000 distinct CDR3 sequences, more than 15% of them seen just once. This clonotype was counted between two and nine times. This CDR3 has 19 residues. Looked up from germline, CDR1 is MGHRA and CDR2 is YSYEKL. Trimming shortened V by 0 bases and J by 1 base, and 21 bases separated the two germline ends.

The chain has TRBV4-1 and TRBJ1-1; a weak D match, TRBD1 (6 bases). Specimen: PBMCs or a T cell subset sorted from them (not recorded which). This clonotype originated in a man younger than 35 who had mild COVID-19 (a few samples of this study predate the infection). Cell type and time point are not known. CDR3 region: CASSQDGTRRRGGNTEAFF. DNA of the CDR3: TGCGCCAGCAGCCAAGATGGGACAAGAAGGAGGGGAGGGAACACTGAAGCTTTCTTT.